A single T cell receptor (beta chain) is shown here with its context. Antigen specificity is unknown. These data come from a study of cytomegalovirus exposure and HLA in healthy donors. Study conclusions and caveats: As was reported, the classifier diagnosed cytomegalovirus status with high specificity and sensitivity.

The donors formed part of the 120-subject validation cohort, distinct from the roughly 670-subject first cohort. The table came from immunoSEQ multiplex PCR; TCRdb's copy has only in-frame clones and leaves some out. The sample records some 240,000 clones, approximately 86% being singletons. This CDR3 spans 14 amino acids. V was cut by 1 base and J by 1 base, with 6 bases left in between. Germline values: CDR1 SGHNT, CDR2 YYREEE (reference sequence). The J gene is TRBJ2-1, the V gene TRBV5-4; D unresolved. The receptor's source is a woman aged 30 to 39 in good health and CMV-seropositive. Sequencing was performed on PBMCs. CDR3 protein: CASSLTTSYNEQFF. As DNA, the CDR3 is TGTGCCAGCAGCTTGACTACTTCCTACAATGAGCAGTTCTTC.